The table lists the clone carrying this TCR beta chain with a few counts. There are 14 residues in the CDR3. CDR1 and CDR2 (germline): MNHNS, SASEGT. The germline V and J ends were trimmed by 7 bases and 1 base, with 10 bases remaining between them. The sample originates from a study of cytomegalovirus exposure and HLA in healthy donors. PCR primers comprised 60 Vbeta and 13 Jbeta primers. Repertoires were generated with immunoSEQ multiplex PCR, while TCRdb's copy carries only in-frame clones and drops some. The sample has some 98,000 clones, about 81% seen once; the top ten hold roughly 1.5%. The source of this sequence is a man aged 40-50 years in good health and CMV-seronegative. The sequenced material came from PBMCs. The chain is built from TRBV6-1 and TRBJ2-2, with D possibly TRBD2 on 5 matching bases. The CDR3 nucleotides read TGTGCCAGCACTCCGGACTGGAACACCGGGGAGCTGTTTTTT. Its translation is CASTPDWNTGELFF.